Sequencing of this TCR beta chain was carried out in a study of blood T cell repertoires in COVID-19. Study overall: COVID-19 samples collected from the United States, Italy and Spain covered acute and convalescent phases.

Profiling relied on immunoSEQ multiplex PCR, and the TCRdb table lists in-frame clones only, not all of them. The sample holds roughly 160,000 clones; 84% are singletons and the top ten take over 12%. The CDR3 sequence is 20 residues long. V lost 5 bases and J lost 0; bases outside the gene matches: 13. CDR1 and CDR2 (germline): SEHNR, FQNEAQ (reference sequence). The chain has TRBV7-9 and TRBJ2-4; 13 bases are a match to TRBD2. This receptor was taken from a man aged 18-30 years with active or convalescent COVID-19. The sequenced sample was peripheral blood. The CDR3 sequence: CASSRGTSGIQTLAKNIQYF. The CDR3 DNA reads TGTGCCAGCAGCAGGGGGACTAGCGGGATCCAAACTCTAGCCAAAAACATTCAGTACTTC.